The clone carrying this TCR beta chain was picked up a small number of times. What it binds is not known. Between the trimmed V and J ends, which lost 2 bases and 5 bases, there was a span of 15 bases. The CDR3 length is 15 residues. Germline CDR1 reads MGHRA; CDR2 reads YSYEKL. Amplification targeted TCR beta CDR3 regions from RNA transcripts. HTBI primers were employed in a first-round RT-PCR of the TCR CDR3. TCRdb reprocessed the multiplex PCR reads with MiXCR, giving one entry per CDR3 protein. This table holds under 350,000 distinct CDR3 sequences, roughly 20% found once. This sample was included in a study of T cells in Graves' hyperthyroidism and ophthalmopathy. Hyperthyroidism had been newly diagnosed in patients aged 18 to 65, and its duration was under 2 months. For the diagnoses, clinical symptoms, serum thyroxine and TRAb, thyroid ultrasound and orbital computed tomography were used. PBMCs were obtained from about 9.9 ml fresh peripheral blood.

Study-wide findings and caveats: Onset of ophthalmopathy came a median about 6.5 months after the model predicted it.

This clonotype originated in a woman aged 45 to 65 with Graves' hyperthyroidism. The chain links TRBV4-1 to TRBJ1-2; D might be TRBD1 (6 bases). Sequences were obtained from blood. The CDR3 reads CASSQRQDTWYGYTF. In nucleotides, the CDR3 is TGCGCCAGCAGCCAAAGACAGGACACCTGGTATGGCTACACCTTC.